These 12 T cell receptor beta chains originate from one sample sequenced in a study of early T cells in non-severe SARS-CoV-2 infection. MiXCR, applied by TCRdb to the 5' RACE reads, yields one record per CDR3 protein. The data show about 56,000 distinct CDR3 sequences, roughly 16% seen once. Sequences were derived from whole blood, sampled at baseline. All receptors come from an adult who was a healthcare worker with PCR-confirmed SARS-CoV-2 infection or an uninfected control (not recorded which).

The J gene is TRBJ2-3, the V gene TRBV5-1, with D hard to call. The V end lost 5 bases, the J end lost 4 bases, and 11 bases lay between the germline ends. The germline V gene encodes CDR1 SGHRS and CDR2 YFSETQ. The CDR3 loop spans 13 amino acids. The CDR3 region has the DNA TGCGCCAGCAGTAACGGCCAGGCAGATACGCAGTATTTT. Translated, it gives CASSNGQADTQYF.

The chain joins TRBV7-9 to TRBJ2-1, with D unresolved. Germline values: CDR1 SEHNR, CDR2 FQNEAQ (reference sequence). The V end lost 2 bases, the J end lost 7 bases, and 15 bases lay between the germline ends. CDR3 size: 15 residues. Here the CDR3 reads CASSLILGGRNEQFF. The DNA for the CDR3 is TGTGCCAGCAGCTTAATCCTAGGCGGTAGGAATGAGCAGTTCTTC.

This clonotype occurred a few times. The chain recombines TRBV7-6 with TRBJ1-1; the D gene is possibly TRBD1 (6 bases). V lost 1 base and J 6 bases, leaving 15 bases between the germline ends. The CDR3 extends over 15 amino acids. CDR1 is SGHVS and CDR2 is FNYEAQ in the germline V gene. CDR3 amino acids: CASSLGPGAVPEAFF. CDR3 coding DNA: TGTGCCAGCAGCTTAGGCCCGGGGGCAGTCCCTGAAGCTTTCTTT.

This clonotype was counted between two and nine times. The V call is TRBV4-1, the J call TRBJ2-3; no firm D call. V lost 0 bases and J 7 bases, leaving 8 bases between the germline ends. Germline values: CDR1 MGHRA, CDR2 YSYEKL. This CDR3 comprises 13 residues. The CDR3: CASSQEGWNTQYF. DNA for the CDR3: TGCGCCAGCAGCCAAGAGGGATGGAATACGCAGTATTTT.

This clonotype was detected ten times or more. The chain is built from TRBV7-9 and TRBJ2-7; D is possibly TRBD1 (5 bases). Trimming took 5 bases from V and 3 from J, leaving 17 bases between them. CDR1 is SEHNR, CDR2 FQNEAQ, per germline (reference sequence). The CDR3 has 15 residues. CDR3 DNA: TGTGCCAGCAGCCCACCGGTAGATGACAGCTACGAGCAGTACTTC. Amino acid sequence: CASSPPVDDSYEQYF. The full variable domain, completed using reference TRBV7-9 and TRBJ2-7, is DTGVSQNPRHKITKRGQNVTFRCDPISEHNRLYWYRQTLGQGPEFLTYFQNEAQLEKSRLLSDRFSAERPKGSFSTLEIQRTEQGDSAMYLCASSPPVDDSYEQYFGPGTRLTVT.

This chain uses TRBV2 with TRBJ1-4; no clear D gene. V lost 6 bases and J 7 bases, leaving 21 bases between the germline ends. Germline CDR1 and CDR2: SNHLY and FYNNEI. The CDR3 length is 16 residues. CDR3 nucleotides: TGTGCCAGCAGAAAGCAACCCGACATTTGGGGTGAAAAACTGTTTTTT. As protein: CASRKQPDIWGEKLFF.

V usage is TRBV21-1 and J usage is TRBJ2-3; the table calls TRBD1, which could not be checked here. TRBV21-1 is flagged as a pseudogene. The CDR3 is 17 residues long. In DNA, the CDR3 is TGTGCCAGCAGCTCCCCCAGGGACAGGGACGGGACAGATACGCAGTATTTT. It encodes CASSSPRDRDGTDTQYF.

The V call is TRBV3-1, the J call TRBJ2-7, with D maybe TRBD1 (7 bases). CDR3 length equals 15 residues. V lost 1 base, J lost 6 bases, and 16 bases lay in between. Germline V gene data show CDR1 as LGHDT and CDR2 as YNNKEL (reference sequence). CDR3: CASSQASAGGGEQYF. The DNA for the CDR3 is TGTGCCAGCAGCCAAGCCTCCGCAGGGGGAGGCGAGCAGTACTTC.

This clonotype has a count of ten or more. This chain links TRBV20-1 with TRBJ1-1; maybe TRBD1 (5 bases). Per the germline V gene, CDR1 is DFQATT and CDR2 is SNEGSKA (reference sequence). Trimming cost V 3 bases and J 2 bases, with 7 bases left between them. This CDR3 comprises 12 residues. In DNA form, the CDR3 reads TGCAGTGCTAGTAGGACAAACACTGAAGCTTTCTTT. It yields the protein CSASRTNTEAFF.

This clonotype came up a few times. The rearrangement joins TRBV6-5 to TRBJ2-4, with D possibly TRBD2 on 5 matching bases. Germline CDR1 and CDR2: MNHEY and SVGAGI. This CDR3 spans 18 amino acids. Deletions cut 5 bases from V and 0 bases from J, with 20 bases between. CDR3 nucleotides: TGTGCCAGCAGTCGGGGAGAGATACTCAGCCTAGCCAAAAACATTCAGTACTTC. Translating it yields CASSRGEILSLAKNIQYF.

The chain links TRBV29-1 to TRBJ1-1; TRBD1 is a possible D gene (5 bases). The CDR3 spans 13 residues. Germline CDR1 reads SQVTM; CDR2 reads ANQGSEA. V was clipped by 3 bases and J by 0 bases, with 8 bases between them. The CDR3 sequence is CSVEDTMNTEAFF. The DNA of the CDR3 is TGCAGCGTTGAGGACACGATGAACACTGAAGCTTTCTTT.

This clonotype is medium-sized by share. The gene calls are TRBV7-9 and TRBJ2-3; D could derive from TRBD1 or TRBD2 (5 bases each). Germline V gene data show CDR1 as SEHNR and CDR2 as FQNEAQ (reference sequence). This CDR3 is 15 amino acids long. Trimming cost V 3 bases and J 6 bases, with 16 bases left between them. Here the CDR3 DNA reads TGTGCCAGCAGCTTGGGGCAGGGAGAAACGGATACGCAGTATTTT. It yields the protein CASSLGQGETDTQYF.